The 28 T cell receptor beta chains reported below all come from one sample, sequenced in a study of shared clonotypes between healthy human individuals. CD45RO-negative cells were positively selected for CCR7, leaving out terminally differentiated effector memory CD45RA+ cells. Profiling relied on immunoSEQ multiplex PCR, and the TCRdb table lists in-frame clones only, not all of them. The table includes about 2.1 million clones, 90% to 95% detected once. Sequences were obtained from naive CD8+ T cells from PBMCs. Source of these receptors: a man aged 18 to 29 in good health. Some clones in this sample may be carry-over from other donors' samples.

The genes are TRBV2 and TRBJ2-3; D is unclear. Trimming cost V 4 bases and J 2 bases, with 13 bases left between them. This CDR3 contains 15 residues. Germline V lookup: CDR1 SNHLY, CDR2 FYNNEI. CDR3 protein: CASSGVLSATDTQYF. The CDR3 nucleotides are TGTGCCAGCAGTGGAGTCCTCTCCGCCACAGATACGCAGTATTTT.

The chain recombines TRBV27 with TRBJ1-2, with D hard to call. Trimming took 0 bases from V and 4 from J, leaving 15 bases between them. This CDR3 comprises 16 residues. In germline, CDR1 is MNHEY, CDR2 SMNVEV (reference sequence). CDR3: CASSLSDGDRSYGYTF. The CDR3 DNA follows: TGTGCCAGCAGTTTATCGGATGGGGATAGGAGCTATGGCTACACCTTC.

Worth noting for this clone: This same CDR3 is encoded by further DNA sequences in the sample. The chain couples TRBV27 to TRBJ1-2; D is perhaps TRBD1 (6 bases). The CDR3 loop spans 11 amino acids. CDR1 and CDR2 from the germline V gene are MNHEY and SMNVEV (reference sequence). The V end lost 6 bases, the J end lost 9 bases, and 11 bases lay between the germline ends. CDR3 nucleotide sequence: TGTGCCAGCAGCTTAGGGGGTAGCTACACCTTC. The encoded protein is CASSLGGSYTF.

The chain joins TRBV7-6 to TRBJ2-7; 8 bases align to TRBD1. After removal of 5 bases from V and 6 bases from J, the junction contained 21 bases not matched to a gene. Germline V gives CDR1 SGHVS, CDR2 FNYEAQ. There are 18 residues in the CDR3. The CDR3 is CASSPTPLRDRSLGEQYF. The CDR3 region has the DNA TGTGCCAGCAGCCCAACCCCGCTCCGGGACAGGTCTCTTGGCGAGCAGTACTTC. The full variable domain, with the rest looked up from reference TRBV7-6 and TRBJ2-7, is GAGVSQSPRYKVTKRGQDVALRCDPISGHVSLYWYRQALGQGPEFLTYFNYEAQQDKSGLPNDRFSAERPEGSISTLTIQRTEQRDSAMYRCASSPTPLRDRSLGEQYFGPGTRLTVT.

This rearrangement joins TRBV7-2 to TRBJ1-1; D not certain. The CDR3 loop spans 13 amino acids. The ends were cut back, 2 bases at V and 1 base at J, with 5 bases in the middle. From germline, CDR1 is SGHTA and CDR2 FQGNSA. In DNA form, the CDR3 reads TGTGCCAGCAGCTTATTCACGAACACTGAAGCTTTCTTT. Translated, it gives CASSLFTNTEAFF.

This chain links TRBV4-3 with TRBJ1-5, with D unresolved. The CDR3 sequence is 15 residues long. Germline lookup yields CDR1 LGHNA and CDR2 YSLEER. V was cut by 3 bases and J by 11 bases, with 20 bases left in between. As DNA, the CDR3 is TGCGCCAGCAGCCAGAGCGTGGGTGTGGGAGAGGCCCAGCATTTT. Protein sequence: CASSQSVGVGEAQHF.

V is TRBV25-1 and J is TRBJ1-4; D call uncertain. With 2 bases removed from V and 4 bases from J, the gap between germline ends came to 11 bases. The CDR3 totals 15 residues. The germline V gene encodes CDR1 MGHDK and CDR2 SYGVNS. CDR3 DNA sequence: TGTGCCAGCAGTGAACAGGCAAGTGGTAATGAAAAACTGTTTTTT. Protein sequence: CASSEQASGNEKLFF.

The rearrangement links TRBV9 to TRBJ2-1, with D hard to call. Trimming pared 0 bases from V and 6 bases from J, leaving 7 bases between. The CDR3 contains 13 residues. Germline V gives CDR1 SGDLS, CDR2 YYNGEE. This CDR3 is CASSVEKSNEQFF. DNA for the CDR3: TGTGCCAGCAGCGTAGAAAAGTCCAATGAGCAGTTCTTC.

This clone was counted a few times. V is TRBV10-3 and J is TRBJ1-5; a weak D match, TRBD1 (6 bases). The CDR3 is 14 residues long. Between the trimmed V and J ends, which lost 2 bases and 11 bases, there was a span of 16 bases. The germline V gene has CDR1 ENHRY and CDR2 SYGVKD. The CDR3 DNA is TGTGCCATCAGTGAGGAAACAGGGATCAGGGCCCAGCATTTT. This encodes CAISEETGIRAQHF.

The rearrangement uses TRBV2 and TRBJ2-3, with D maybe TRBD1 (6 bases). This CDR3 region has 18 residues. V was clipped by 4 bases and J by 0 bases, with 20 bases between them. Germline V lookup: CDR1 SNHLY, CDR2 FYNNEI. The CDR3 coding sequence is TGTGCCAGCAGTGTTTTCTCGCAGGGGCCCACTAGCACAGATACGCAGTATTTT. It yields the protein CASSVFSQGPTSTDTQYF.

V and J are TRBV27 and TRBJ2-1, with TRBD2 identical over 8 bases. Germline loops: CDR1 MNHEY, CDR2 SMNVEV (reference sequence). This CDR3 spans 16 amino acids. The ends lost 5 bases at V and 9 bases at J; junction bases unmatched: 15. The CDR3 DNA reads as TGTGCCAGCAGTCCGATGGTAACACTAGCGGCTGGTGAGCAGTTCTTC. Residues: CASSPMVTLAAGEQFF.

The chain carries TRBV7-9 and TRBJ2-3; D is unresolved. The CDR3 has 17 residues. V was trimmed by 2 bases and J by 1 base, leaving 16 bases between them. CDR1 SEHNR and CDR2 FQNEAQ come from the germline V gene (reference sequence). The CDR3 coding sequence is TGTGCCAGCAGCTTACTTCCCCCGACAAGCGGCACAGATACGCAGTATTTT. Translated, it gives CASSLLPPTSGTDTQYF.

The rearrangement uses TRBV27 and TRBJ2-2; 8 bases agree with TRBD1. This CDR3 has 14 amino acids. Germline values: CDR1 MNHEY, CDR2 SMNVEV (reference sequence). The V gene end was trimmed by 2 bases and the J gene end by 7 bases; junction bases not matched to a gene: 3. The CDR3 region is CASSLQGAGGELFF. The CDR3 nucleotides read TGTGCCAGCAGTTTACAGGGGGCGGGCGGGGAGCTGTTTTTT.

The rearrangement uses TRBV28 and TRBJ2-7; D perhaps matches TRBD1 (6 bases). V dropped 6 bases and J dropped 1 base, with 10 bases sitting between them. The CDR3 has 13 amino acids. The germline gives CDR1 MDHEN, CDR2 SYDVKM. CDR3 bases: TGTGCCAGCAGCTGGGACACATCCTACGAGCAGTACTTC. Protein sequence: CASSWDTSYEQYF.

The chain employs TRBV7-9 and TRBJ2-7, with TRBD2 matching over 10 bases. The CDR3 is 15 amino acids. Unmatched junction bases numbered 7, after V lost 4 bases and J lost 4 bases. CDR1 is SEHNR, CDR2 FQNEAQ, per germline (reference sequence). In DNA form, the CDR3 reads TGTGCCAGCAGCTCAAAAACTAGCGGGGCATACGAGCAGTACTTC. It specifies CASSSKTSGAYEQYF.

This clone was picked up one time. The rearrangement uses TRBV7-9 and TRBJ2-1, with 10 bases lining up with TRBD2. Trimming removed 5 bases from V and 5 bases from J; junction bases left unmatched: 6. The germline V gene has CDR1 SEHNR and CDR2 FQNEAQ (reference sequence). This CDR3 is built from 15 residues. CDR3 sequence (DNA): TGTGCCAGCAGCCGGAGCGGGAGGGCGGACAATGAGCAGTTCTTC. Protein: CASSRSGRADNEQFF.

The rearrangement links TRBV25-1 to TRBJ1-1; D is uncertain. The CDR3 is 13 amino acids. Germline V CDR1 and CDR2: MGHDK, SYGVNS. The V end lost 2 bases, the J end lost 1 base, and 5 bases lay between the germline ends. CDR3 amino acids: CASSEDWNTEAFF. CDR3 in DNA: TGTGCCAGCAGTGAAGACTGGAACACTGAAGCTTTCTTT. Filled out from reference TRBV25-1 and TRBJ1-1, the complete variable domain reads EADIYQTPRYLVIGTGKKITLECSQTMGHDKMYWYQQDPGMELHLIHYSYGVNSTEKGDLSSESTVSRIRTEHFPLTLESARPSHTSQYLCASSEDWNTEAFFGQGTRLTVV.

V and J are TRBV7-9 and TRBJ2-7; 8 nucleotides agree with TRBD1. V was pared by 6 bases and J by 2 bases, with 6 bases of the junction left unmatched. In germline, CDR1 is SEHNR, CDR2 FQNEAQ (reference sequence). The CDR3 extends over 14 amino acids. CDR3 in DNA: TGTGCCAGCAGTTCAGACAGGGGCCCCTACGAGCAGTACTTC. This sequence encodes CASSSDRGPYEQYF.

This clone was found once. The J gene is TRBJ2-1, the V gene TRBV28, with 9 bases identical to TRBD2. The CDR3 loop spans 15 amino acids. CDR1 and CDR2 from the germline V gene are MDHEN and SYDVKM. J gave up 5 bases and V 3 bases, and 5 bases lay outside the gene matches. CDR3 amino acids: CASSFASGAHNEQFF. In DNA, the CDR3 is TGTGCCAGCAGTTTCGCTAGCGGGGCCCACAATGAGCAGTTCTTC. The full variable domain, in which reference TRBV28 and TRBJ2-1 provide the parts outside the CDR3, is DVKVTQSSRYLVKRTGEKVFLECVQDMDHENMFWYRQDPGLGLRLIYFSYDVKMKEKGDIPEGYSVSREKKERFSLILESASTNQTSMYLCASSFASGAHNEQFFGPGTRLTVL.

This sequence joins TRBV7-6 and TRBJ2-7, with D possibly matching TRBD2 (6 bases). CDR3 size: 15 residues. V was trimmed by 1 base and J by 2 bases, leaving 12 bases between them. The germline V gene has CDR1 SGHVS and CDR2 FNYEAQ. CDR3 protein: CASSLGAGRTYEQYF. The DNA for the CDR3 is TGTGCCAGCAGCTTAGGGGCAGGGAGGACCTACGAGCAGTACTTC.

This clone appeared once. CDR3 sequence: CSVGPYNEQFF. The CDR3 DNA sequence: TGCAGCGTTGGACCTTACAATGAGCAGTTCTTC. This sequence joins TRBV29-1 and TRBJ2-1; D remains ambiguous. This CDR3 is 11 amino acids long. Trimming pared 4 bases from V and 4 bases from J, leaving 5 bases between. Per the germline V gene, CDR1 is SQVTM and CDR2 is ANQGSEA.

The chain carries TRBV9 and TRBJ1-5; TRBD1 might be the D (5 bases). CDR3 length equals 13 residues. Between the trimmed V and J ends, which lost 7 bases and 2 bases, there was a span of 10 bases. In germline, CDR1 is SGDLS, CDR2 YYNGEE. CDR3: CASYGGGNQPQHF. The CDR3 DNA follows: TGTGCCAGCTACGGGGGGGGCAATCAGCCCCAGCATTTT.

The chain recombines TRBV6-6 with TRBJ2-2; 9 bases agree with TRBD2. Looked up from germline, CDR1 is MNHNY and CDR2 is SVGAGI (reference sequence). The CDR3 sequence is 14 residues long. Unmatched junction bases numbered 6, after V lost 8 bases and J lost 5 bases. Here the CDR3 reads CASGASGMTGELFF. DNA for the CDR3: TGTGCCAGCGGCGCTAGCGGGATGACCGGGGAGCTGTTTTTT.

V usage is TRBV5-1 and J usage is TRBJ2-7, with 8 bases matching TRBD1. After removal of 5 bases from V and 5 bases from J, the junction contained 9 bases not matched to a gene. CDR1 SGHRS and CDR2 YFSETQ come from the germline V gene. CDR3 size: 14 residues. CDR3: CASRPLTGDNEQYF. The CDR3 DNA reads TGCGCCAGCAGACCTCTGACAGGGGACAACGAGCAGTACTTC.

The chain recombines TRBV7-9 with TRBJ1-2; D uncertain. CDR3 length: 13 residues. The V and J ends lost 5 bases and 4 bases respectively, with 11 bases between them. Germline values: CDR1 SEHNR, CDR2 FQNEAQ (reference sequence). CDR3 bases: TGTGCCAGCAGCCCCAATGTCGGCTATGGCTACACCTTC. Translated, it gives CASSPNVGYGYTF.

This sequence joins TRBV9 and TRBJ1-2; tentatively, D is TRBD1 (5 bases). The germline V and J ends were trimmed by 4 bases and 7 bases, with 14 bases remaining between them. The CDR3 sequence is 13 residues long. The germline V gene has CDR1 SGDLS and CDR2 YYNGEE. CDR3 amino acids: CASSLGTLGGYTF. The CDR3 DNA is TGTGCCAGCAGCCTCGGGACCTTGGGTGGCTACACCTTC.

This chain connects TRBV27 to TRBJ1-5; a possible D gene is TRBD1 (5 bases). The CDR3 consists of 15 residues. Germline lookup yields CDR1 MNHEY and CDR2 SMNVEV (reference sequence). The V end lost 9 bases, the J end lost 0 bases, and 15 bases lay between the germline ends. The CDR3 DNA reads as TGTGCCAGTGGGGCCTACATGAGTAGCAATCAGCCCCAGCATTTT. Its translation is CASGAYMSSNQPQHF.

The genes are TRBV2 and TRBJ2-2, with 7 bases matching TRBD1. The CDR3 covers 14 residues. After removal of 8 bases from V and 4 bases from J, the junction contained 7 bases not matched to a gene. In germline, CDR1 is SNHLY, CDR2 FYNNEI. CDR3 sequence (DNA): TGTGCCAGCTCTGGGACAGCCCTCACCGGGGAGCTGTTTTTT. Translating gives CASSGTALTGELFF.